This record covers a single TCR beta chain. What it recognizes is unknown. This entry is derived from a study of T cell repertoires in cytomegalovirus infection. Study outcomes and limitations: Identification of carriers of CMV plus the relevant HLA was achieved through cumulative public TCR beta family frequency.

Germline assignment: CDR1 LGHNA and CDR2 YSLEER. Trimming removed 0 bases from V and 4 bases from J; junction bases left unmatched: 4. The CDR3 extends over 16 amino acids. TCRdb re-analysed the reads in MiXCR, keeping a single row per CDR3 protein. The table shows about half a million distinct CDR3 sequences, with roughly a third occurring only once. The receptor was isolated from a human donor in good health (CMV status not recorded). Some clones in this sample may be carry-over from other donors' samples. Sequenced material: cultured PBMCs, taken from culture after CMV antigen stimulation. The chain couples TRBV4-3 to TRBJ2-5, with TRBD2 matching 11 bases. CDR3 sequence (DNA): TGCGCCAGCAGCCAAGATCTAGCGGGAGGAGGAGAGACCCAGTACTTC. Residues: CASSQDLAGGGETQYF.